The 23 T cell receptor beta chains listed next were all sequenced from one sample in a study of T cell repertoires in cytomegalovirus infection. Each CDR3 protein is one row after TCRdb ran MiXCR on the reads. Counted here are fewer than 550,000 distinct CDR3 sequences, about 15% occurring once; the ten biggest clones make up 24%. Sample: CD8+ T cells from PBMCs. These receptors were collected from a human donor in good health (CMV status not recorded). Some clones in this sample may be carry-over from other donors' samples.

This clonotype occurred many times. The rearrangement uses TRBV7-3 and TRBJ2-7; tentative D call: TRBD1 (6 bases). Germline values: CDR1 SGHTA, CDR2 FQGTGA. This CDR3 contains 15 residues. Deletions cut 5 bases from V and 4 bases from J, with 18 bases between. CDR3 DNA: TGTGCCAGCAGCCTATATTCCGGGACAAGTTACGAGCAGTACTTC. It translates to CASSLYSGTSYEQYF.

V gene TRBV24-1 combines with J gene TRBJ1-6; D gene unclear. The V end was cut by 0 bases, the J end by 14 bases, with 10 bases between. The germline V gene has CDR1 KGHDR and CDR2 SFDVKD. This CDR3 contains 13 residues. The CDR3 bases are TGTGCCACCAGTGATTTGTACGGCGGCACCCTCCACTTT. Encoded protein: CATSDLYGGTLHF.

This clonotype was seen ten or more times. The rearrangement links TRBV27 to TRBJ1-1, with D perhaps matching TRBD1 (6 bases). Trimming pared 2 bases from V and 0 bases from J, leaving 16 bases between. CDR1 and CDR2 (germline): MNHEY, SMNVEV (reference sequence). This CDR3 spans 17 amino acids. The CDR3 sequence: CASSLGGGGFMNTEAFF. CDR3 in DNA: TGTGCCAGCAGTTTAGGAGGGGGAGGGTTCATGAACACTGAAGCTTTCTTT.

This clonotype was recorded at least ten times. The V call is TRBV11-3, the J call TRBJ1-1; D is unclear. Between the trimmed V and J ends, which lost 0 bases and 4 bases, there was a span of 9 bases. The CDR3 is 14 amino acids. Germline assignment: CDR1 SGHNT and CDR2 YENEEA. CDR3 in DNA: TGTGCCAGCAGCTTAGACTCGGGGAGCACTGAAGCTTTCTTT. This encodes CASSLDSGSTEAFF.

This clonotype showed up many times. The CDR3, as DNA: TGTGCCAGCAATACAGGGGGCGGGAATCAGCCCCAGCATTTT. It encodes CASNTGGGNQPQHF. The chain has TRBV12-3 or TRBV12-4 and TRBJ1-5, with 9 bases aligning to TRBD1. After removal of 7 bases from V and 4 bases from J, the junction contained 5 bases not matched to a gene. The CDR3 contains 14 residues.

This clonotype was observed a few times. This chain connects TRBV12-3 or TRBV12-4 to TRBJ2-7; TRBD2 matches at 9 bases. The length of the CDR3 is 11 residues. The V gene end was trimmed by 3 bases and the J gene end by 12 bases; junction bases not matched to a gene: 3. CDR3 nucleotides: TGTGCCAGCAGTTTTAGCGGGGGCTCGTACTTC. Protein sequence: CASSFSGGSYF.

This clonotype was seen a few times. The chain is built from TRBV28 and TRBJ1-5; D not resolved. The CDR3 spans 15 residues. The V and J ends lost 1 base and 1 base respectively, with 8 bases between them. The germline V gene encodes CDR1 MDHEN and CDR2 SYDVKM. The CDR3 nucleotides read TGTGCCAGCAGTTTATCAGCCGGGAGCAATCAGCCCCAGCATTTT. Protein sequence: CASSLSAGSNQPQHF.

There are a few counts of this clonotype. This chain uses TRBV20-1 with TRBJ2-7; no reliable D call. The CDR3 sequence is 11 residues long. CDR1 is DFQATT, CDR2 SNEGSKA, per germline (reference sequence). DNA for the CDR3: TGCAGCACTAAATCCCCCCACGAGCAGTACTTC. Translating gives CSTKSPHEQYF.

The J gene is TRBJ2-7, the V gene TRBV28, with 7 bases that match TRBD1. Losses at the gene ends were 6 bases for V and 4 bases for J; bases not matched to a gene: 12. Germline CDR1 is MDHEN and CDR2 is SYDVKM. The CDR3 runs to 15 residues. In nucleotides, the CDR3 is TGTGCCAGCAGGCCGGGACAGCTCAAGTCTTACGAGCAGTACTTC. Translating it yields CASRPGQLKSYEQYF.

The chain couples TRBV10-3 to TRBJ1-3, with 7 bases fitting TRBD1. The germline CDR1 and CDR2 sequences are ENHRY and SYGVKD. This CDR3 comprises 12 residues. Trimming cost V 10 bases and J 2 bases; bases outside gene matches: 2. This CDR3 is CATTGAGNTIYF. In DNA, the CDR3 is TGTGCCACTACAGGGGCTGGAAACACCATATATTTT.

A few counts support this clonotype. The rearrangement uses TRBV10-3 and TRBJ2-7; possibly TRBD1 or TRBD2 for D (6 bases each). The CDR3 loop spans 14 amino acids. Trimming removed 8 bases from V and 3 bases from J, with 17 bases in between. Germline lookup yields CDR1 ENHRY and CDR2 SYGVKD. The CDR3, as DNA: TGTGCCATCTCAGGGGAGTCCGGGGGCTACGAGCAGTACTTC. It yields the protein CAISGESGGYEQYF.

V usage is TRBV28 and J usage is TRBJ2-5; D might be TRBD2 (6 bases). Trimming took 6 bases from V and 5 from J, leaving 19 bases between them. The length of the CDR3 is 15 residues. CDR1 and CDR2 (germline): MDHEN, SYDVKM. CDR3 region: CASSPPRDSRETQYF. The CDR3 DNA reads TGTGCCAGCAGCCCTCCCCGGGACTCCAGGGAGACCCAGTACTTC.

This clonotype was recorded many times. V is TRBV10-3 and J is TRBJ2-7, with 7 bases matching TRBD1. V trimming: 7 bases; J trimming: 4 bases; junction bases outside the gene matches: 19. The CDR3 runs to 17 residues. Looked up from germline, CDR1 is ENHRY and CDR2 is SYGVKD. The CDR3 protein is CAITDTSSRRGQYEQYF. CDR3 bases: TGTGCCATCACGGACACCAGTTCGAGAAGGGGGCAATACGAGCAGTACTTC.

With regard to this clonotype: Given the absence of the conserved phenylalanine or tryptophan at the CDR3 end, a read error is likely. This chain joins TRBV14 and TRBJ2-1; D ambiguous. CDR1 is SGHDN, CDR2 FVKESK, per germline. There are 15 residues in the CDR3. Trimming shortened V by 2 bases and J by 8 bases, and 16 bases separated the two germline ends. The DNA for the CDR3 is TGTGCCAGCAGCCAACAGGAGATGTCTTGGGATGAGCAGTTCTTA. Its translation is CASSQQEMSWDEQFL.

The CDR3 DNA reads as TGTGCCATCAGTGAGGGGTCAGGGCCCTACGAGCAGTACTTC. It yields the protein CAISEGSGPYEQYF. The gene calls are TRBV10-3 and TRBJ2-7, with D perhaps matching TRBD1 (5 bases). This CDR3 region has 14 residues. Deletions cut 2 bases from V and 2 bases from J, with 10 bases between. Germline CDR1 is ENHRY and CDR2 is SYGVKD.

This clonotype appeared a few times. This sequence joins TRBV27 and TRBJ1-1, with D possibly being TRBD1 (5 bases). This CDR3 spans 13 amino acids. Trimming pared 6 bases from V and 3 bases from J, leaving 11 bases between. Germline CDR1 is MNHEY and CDR2 is SMNVEV (reference sequence). CDR3 in amino acids: CASRSDSYTEAFF. As DNA, the CDR3 is TGTGCCAGCAGATCCGACAGTTACACTGAAGCTTTCTTT.

This clonotype was recorded only once. The chain combines TRBV19 with TRBJ2-5, with D possibly matching TRBD1 (6 bases). The CDR3 covers 13 residues. CDR1 and CDR2 from the germline V gene are LNHDA and SQIVND (reference sequence). Trimming took 4 bases from V and 3 from J, leaving 9 bases between them. This CDR3 reads CASSTPGEETQYF. The DNA of the CDR3 is TGTGCCAGTAGTACCCCAGGGGAAGAGACCCAGTACTTC.

A remark on this clonotype: It may be a read error: a sequence one base away is much more abundant. The gene calls are TRBV6-1 and TRBJ2-1, with TRBD2 identical over 10 bases. Germline V gene sequence: CDR1 MNHNS, CDR2 SASEGT. The junction had 6 bases not matched to a gene; V was cut back by 5 bases and J by 5 bases. The CDR3 runs 15 residues. DNA for the CDR3: TGTGCCAGCAGTCTAGCGGGAGCTTTCCACAATGAGCAGTTCTTC. It yields the protein CASSLAGAFHNEQFF.

This clonotype occurred a few times. The CDR3 sequence is CASSEAAGRKETQYF. The CDR3 DNA reads as TGTGCCAGCAGTGAAGCAGCGGGGAGGAAAGAGACCCAGTACTTC. The chain employs TRBV6-1 and TRBJ2-5, with 7 nucleotides matching TRBD2. There are 15 residues in the CDR3. Germline V gene data show CDR1 as MNHNS and CDR2 as SASEGT. J was trimmed by 3 bases and V by 0 bases; bases with no gene match: 4.

The chain combines TRBV13 with TRBJ2-1; D uncertain. The germline CDR1 and CDR2 sequences are PRHDT and FYEKMQ (reference sequence). With 0 bases removed from V and 4 bases from J, the gap between germline ends came to 10 bases. The CDR3 spans 15 residues. As DNA, the CDR3 is TGTGCCAGCAGCTTAGGAGACCCTCTATACAATGAGCAGTTCTTC. This encodes CASSLGDPLYNEQFF.

V usage is TRBV5-1 and J usage is TRBJ2-1; unclear D gene. Germline CDR1 SGHRS, CDR2 YFSETQ. The CDR3 totals 11 residues. The V end lost 2 bases, the J end lost 11 bases, and 8 bases lay between the germline ends. The CDR3 spells CASSFGRKQFF. CDR3 in DNA: TGCGCCAGCAGCTTCGGGCGGAAGCAGTTCTTC. Combining the CDR3 with reference TRBV5-1 and TRBJ2-1 gives the whole variable domain KAGVTQTPRYLIKTRGQQVTLSCSPISGHRSVSWYQQTPGQGLQFLFEYFSETQRNKGNFPGRFSGRQFSNSRSEMNVSTLELGDSALYLCASSFGRKQFFGPGTRLTVL.

Ten or more counts support this clonotype. This chain joins TRBV4-1 and TRBJ2-7; 9 bases line up with TRBD1. The V and J ends lost 3 bases and 6 bases, in that order; junction bases with no gene match: 9. Germline-derived CDR1 and CDR2 are MGHRA and YSYEKL. The CDR3 sequence is 15 residues long. CDR3 in DNA: TGCGCCAGCAGCCACCCCGGGACAGGGAACGGCGAGCAGTACTTC. This codes for CASSHPGTGNGEQYF.

This clonotype appeared many times. This rearrangement joins TRBV10-3 to TRBJ2-1; 7 nucleotides match TRBD2. Germline V gene lookup returns CDR1 ENHRY and CDR2 SYGVKD. This CDR3 region has 15 residues. Unmatched junction bases numbered 5, after V lost 0 bases and J lost 6 bases. The CDR3 DNA sequence: TGTGCCATCAGTGAGTCGGCGGGAGCGAGCAATGAGCAGTTCTTC. Its protein product is CAISESAGASNEQFF.